The 17 T cell receptor beta chains listed next were all sequenced from one sample in a study of shared clonotypes between healthy human individuals. The data were produced by immunoSEQ multiplex PCR, yet TCRdb's version contains in-frame clones alone and is incomplete. The table has approximately 940,000 clones, less than 85% seen once. Material: memory CD4+ T cells sorted from blood. Subset defined: CD45RA-negative fraction. The origin of the receptors is a man younger than 30 in good health.

Notes on this clone: The junction does not match germline at one end; this may be a read error. The V and J genes are TRBV5-1 and TRBJ1-1, with D perhaps matching TRBD1 (5 bases). Germline V gene lookup returns CDR1 SGHRS and CDR2 YFSETQ. The CDR3 sequence is 13 residues long. The CDR3 region is CASSFDSYADAFF. In nucleotides, the CDR3 is TGCGCCAGCAGCTTCGACAGCTACGCTGATGCTTTCTTT.

The rearrangement uses TRBV28 and TRBJ1-1; 8 bases line up with TRBD1. From germline, CDR1 is MDHEN and CDR2 SYDVKM. V shed 1 base, J shed 1 base, and the junction held 2 bases outside the gene matches. The CDR3 extends over 15 amino acids. CDR3 coding DNA: TGTGCCAGCAGTTTATTTGGGACAGGGAACACTGAAGCTTTCTTT. Translated, it gives CASSLFGTGNTEAFF.

The rearrangement uses TRBV10-3 and TRBJ2-5; 10 nucleotides match TRBD2. CDR3 length: 15 residues. Germline V lookup: CDR1 ENHRY, CDR2 SYGVKD. The V gene end was trimmed by 5 bases and the J gene end by 5 bases; junction bases not matched to a gene: 8. CDR3 nucleotide sequence: TGTGCCATCAGTCGCGAAGCGGGAGGGCCGGAGACCCAGTACTTC. It encodes CAISREAGGPETQYF.

Regarding this clone: The same CDR3 is also encoded by other DNA sequences in this sample. This chain connects TRBV20-1 to TRBJ2-5, with D uncertain. The germline CDR1 and CDR2 sequences are DFQATT and SNEGSKA (reference sequence). V was pared by 3 bases and J by 3 bases, with 5 bases between. CDR3 size: 11 residues. CDR3 in DNA: TGCAGTGCTAGCCAGAAAGAGACCCAGTACTTC. This sequence encodes CSASQKETQYF.

The chain recombines TRBV10-2 with TRBJ2-2, with D perhaps TRBD1 (5 bases). The CDR3 has 14 residues. The V end lost 7 bases, the J end lost 1 base, and 10 bases lay between the germline ends. Germline V gene lookup returns CDR1 WSHSY and CDR2 SAAADI. For the CDR3, the DNA is TGCGCCAGCATGGGGCAGTTGAACACCGGGGAGCTGTTTTTT. Translation gives CASMGQLNTGELFF.

This clone appeared many times. The genes are TRBV19 and TRBJ1-2; 9 bases line up with TRBD1. Germline CDR1 is LNHDA and CDR2 is SQIVND (reference sequence). Trimming at V came to 7 bases and at J to 4 bases, leaving 13 bases not matched to a gene. The CDR3 contains 16 residues. The CDR3, as DNA: TGTGCCAGTAACCCACGCTCGGGACAGGGAATCTATGGCTACACCTTC. Amino acid sequence: CASNPRSGQGIYGYTF. The full variable domain, in which reference TRBV19 and TRBJ1-2 provide the parts outside the CDR3, is DGGITQSPKYLFRKEGQNVTLSCEQNLNHDAMYWYRQDPGQGLRLIYYSQIVNDFQKGDIAEGYSVSREKKESFPLTVTSAQKNPTAFYLCASNPRSGQGIYGYTFGSGTRLTVV.

V and J are TRBV6-1 and TRBJ2-2; D is ambiguous. Germline V lookup: CDR1 MNHNS, CDR2 SASEGT. V gave up 4 bases and J gave up 4 bases, with 7 bases separating them. The CDR3 extends over 13 amino acids. DNA of the CDR3: TGTGCCAGCAGTGCGCTTGCCACCGGGGAGCTGTTTTTT. Protein: CASSALATGELFF.

The chain recombines TRBV6-1 with TRBJ1-2; TRBD1 matches 7 bases. CDR1 and CDR2 (germline): MNHNS, SASEGT. Germline trimming cut 1 base from V and 4 bases from J; bases unmatched to any gene: 9. The CDR3 has 16 amino acids. Here the CDR3 reads CASSEGLGQPAYGYTF. CDR3 DNA: TGTGCCAGCAGTGAAGGCCTGGGACAGCCCGCCTATGGCTACACCTTC.

The chain carries TRBV18 and TRBJ1-1, with D possibly matching TRBD1 (5 bases). There are 13 residues in the CDR3. Germline V CDR1 and CDR2: KGHSH, LQKENI. Trimming removed 4 bases from V and 3 bases from J, with 9 bases in between. The CDR3 sequence: CASSLSRDTEAFF. In DNA, the CDR3 is TGTGCCAGCTCACTCTCCAGGGACACTGAAGCTTTCTTT.

On this clone itself: This same CDR3 is encoded by further DNA sequences in the sample. The genes are TRBV7-9 and TRBJ2-3; D gene uncertain. The CDR3 has 14 amino acids. V was pared by 1 base and J by 2 bases, with 7 bases between. Germline CDR1 and CDR2: SEHNR and FQNEAQ (reference sequence). CDR3 bases: TGTGCCAGCAGCTTAGGGCAGACCACAGATACGCAGTATTTT. Translation gives CASSLGQTTDTQYF.

For the CDR3, the DNA is TGTGCCAGCAGCTTTTCTCAGGTTGGCGGGGAGCTGTTTTTT. This translates into CASSFSQVGGELFF. The rearrangement links TRBV7-9 to TRBJ2-2; D remains ambiguous. Germline V gene sequence: CDR1 SEHNR, CDR2 FQNEAQ (reference sequence). Trimming left V 3 bases short and J 7 bases short, with 12 bases between. The CDR3 contains 14 residues.

The CDR3 coding sequence is TGCGCCAGCAGATCTTTTGGACAGACCTCAAACACTGAAGCTTTCTTT. Translation gives CASRSFGQTSNTEAFF. The V gene is TRBV5-1, the J gene TRBJ1-1; perhaps TRBD1 as D (6 bases). The CDR3 consists of 16 residues. The V gene's germline CDR1 is SGHRS and CDR2 YFSETQ. The V and J ends lost 5 bases and 2 bases respectively, with 19 bases between them.

V usage is TRBV18 and J usage is TRBJ2-5; D perhaps matches TRBD1 (6 bases). There are 15 residues in the CDR3. V gave up 2 bases and J gave up 2 bases, with 12 bases separating them. Germline CDR1 and CDR2: KGHSH and LQKENI. The CDR3 DNA is TGTGCCAGCTCACCAGCGGACAGCCCGCAAGAGACCCAGTACTTC. Amino acid sequence: CASSPADSPQETQYF.

Here the CDR3 DNA reads TGTGCCAGCAGCGTAGCGGACCCCCCGTTGTCCTACGAGCAGTACTTC. It codes for CASSVADPPLSYEQYF. This chain uses TRBV9 with TRBJ2-7; D gene ambiguous. This CDR3 is built from 16 residues. V dropped 0 bases and J dropped 1 base, with 14 bases sitting between them. Germline CDR1 and CDR2: SGDLS and YYNGEE.

V and J are TRBV2 and TRBJ1-5, with D uncertain. Deletions cut 6 bases from V and 5 bases from J, with 11 bases between. The CDR3 runs to 13 residues. Looked up from germline, CDR1 is SNHLY and CDR2 is FYNNEI. CDR3 sequence reads: CASSRRAYQPQHF. Written as DNA, the CDR3 is TGTGCCAGCAGCCGACGGGCTTATCAGCCCCAGCATTTT. Together with reference TRBV2 and TRBJ1-5, the CDR3 gives the full variable domain: EPEVTQTPSHQVTQMGQEVILRCVPISNHLYFYWYRQILGQKVEFLVSFYNNEISEKSEIFDDQFSVERPDGSNFTLKIRSTKLEDSAMYFCASSRRAYQPQHFGDGTRLSIL.

The rearrangement joins TRBV5-6 to TRBJ2-5; TRBD1 matches 10 bases. CDR1 is SGHDT, CDR2 YYEEEE, per germline. This CDR3 comprises 13 residues. V lost 5 bases, J lost 4 bases, and 2 bases stayed unmatched. This CDR3 is CASRGDRGETQYF. The CDR3 region has the DNA TGTGCCAGCAGAGGGGACAGGGGAGAGACCCAGTACTTC.

This chain uses TRBV5-1 with TRBJ2-7; 9 bases are a match to TRBD1. CDR3 length: 15 residues. From germline, CDR1 is SGHRS and CDR2 YFSETQ. V shed 2 bases, J shed 3 bases, and the junction held 6 bases outside the gene matches. The CDR3 DNA is TGCGCCAGCAGCTTAACCGGGACAGGGTTCTACGAGCAGTACTTC. Amino acid sequence: CASSLTGTGFYEQYF.